This entry lists 28 T cell receptor beta chains sequenced from one sample in a study of beta chain features in type 1 diabetes. Reverse transcribing all isolated RNA meant expressed TCRB transcripts were sequenced. Libraries were prepared by immunoSEQ multiplex PCR; TCRdb keeps only in-frame clonotypes and omits some of them. This table holds 120,000 to 150,000 clones, 9.5% to 10% found once. The sample was central memory CD4+ T cells from blood. All receptors come from a woman aged 40-49 years in good health.

This clone was found a few times. This chain uses TRBV6-6 with TRBJ1-2; 7 nucleotides match TRBD1. V shed 8 bases, J shed 9 bases, and the junction held 15 bases outside the gene matches. Per germline, CDR1 MNHNY and CDR2 SVGAGI (reference sequence). The CDR3 length is 14 residues. CDR3 region: CASSLGSTGESYTF. Here the CDR3 DNA reads TGTGCCAGCTCCTTAGGCAGTACAGGGGAGAGCTACACCTTC.

This clone was seen more than once but under ten times. The V call is TRBV15, the J call TRBJ2-5; D is possibly TRBD2 (7 bases). This CDR3 contains 14 residues. Germline V gene data show CDR1 as LNHNV and CDR2 as YYDKDF (reference sequence). The V and J ends lost 3 bases and 5 bases respectively, with 13 bases between them. CDR3 sequence (DNA): TGTGCCACCAGCAGGGGGGCGGGAGTGGAGACCCAGTACTTC. This gives the protein CATSRGAGVETQYF.

This clone was detected a few times. This chain links TRBV19 with TRBJ2-5; D might be TRBD1 (7 bases). Deletions cut 6 bases from V and 1 base from J, with 18 bases between. This CDR3 comprises 16 residues. In germline, CDR1 is LNHDA, CDR2 SQIVND (reference sequence). CDR3 sequence (DNA): TGTGCCAGTAGACCCGGAGGGGCAGGGGGCCAAGAGACCCAGTACTTC. Residues: CASRPGGAGGQETQYF.

In its sample, this clone was seen a few times. This chain links TRBV13 with TRBJ2-3; the D gene is possibly TRBD2 (5 bases). Trimming took off 3 bases at V and 10 bases at J, with 11 bases between the two ends. The CDR3 is 12 amino acids. The V gene's germline CDR1 is PRHDT and CDR2 FYEKMQ (reference sequence). For the CDR3, the DNA is TGTGCCAGCAGCTTTCTACGGGATGCGCAGTATTTT. It codes for CASSFLRDAQYF.

The chain employs TRBV11-3 and TRBJ2-1; perhaps TRBD2 as D (5 bases). The ends were cut back, 3 bases at V and 4 bases at J, with 10 bases in the middle. This CDR3 is 14 amino acids long. Germline values: CDR1 SGHNT, CDR2 YENEEA. The CDR3 protein is CASSFSGPYNEQFF. CDR3 DNA sequence: TGTGCCAGCAGCTTCAGCGGACCATACAATGAGCAGTTCTTC.

V usage is TRBV5-1 and J usage is TRBJ1-6; 7 positions match TRBD1. The J segment lost 4 bases and the V segment lost 1 base, leaving 8 bases of the junction unmatched. This CDR3 spans 17 amino acids. Germline V gene lookup returns CDR1 SGHRS and CDR2 YFSETQ. CDR3 sequence reads: CASSLSQGNVYNSPLHF. For the CDR3, the DNA is TGCGCCAGCAGCTTGTCACAGGGGAATGTGTATAATTCACCCCTCCACTTT. Together with reference TRBV5-1 and TRBJ1-6, the CDR3 gives the full variable domain: KAGVTQTPRYLIKTRGQQVTLSCSPISGHRSVSWYQQTPGQGLQFLFEYFSETQRNKGNFPGRFSGRQFSNSRSEMNVSTLELGDSALYLCASSLSQGNVYNSPLHFGNGTRLTVT.

This clone has ten or more counts. This sample includes further DNA sequences coding for the same CDR3. The J gene is TRBJ1-2, the V gene TRBV10-3; the D gene is possibly TRBD1 (5 bases). This CDR3 spans 14 amino acids. Trimming stripped 4 bases from V and 3 bases from J, with 12 bases between. Germline values: CDR1 ENHRY, CDR2 SYGVKD. Here the CDR3 reads CAISGQTGDYGYTF. CDR3 in DNA: TGTGCCATCAGTGGCCAAACGGGGGACTATGGCTACACCTTC.

The chain has TRBV4-3 and TRBJ2-3, with D tentatively TRBD2 (6 bases). V was cut by 3 bases and J by 5 bases, with 15 bases left in between. The CDR3 covers 15 residues. Germline-derived CDR1 and CDR2 are LGHNA and YSLEER. The CDR3 reads CASSHSGGTKDTQYF. As DNA, the CDR3 is TGCGCCAGCAGCCATAGCGGCGGGACCAAAGATACGCAGTATTTT.

There are a few counts of this clone. The J gene is TRBJ2-5, the V gene TRBV21-1; no DNA check was done on the table's D call, TRBD2. TRBV21-1 is a pseudogene segment. The length of the CDR3 is 16 residues. CDR3 DNA sequence: TGTGCCAGCAGCAAAGCTGTAGAGGGAAACCAAGAGACCCAGTACTTC. This sequence encodes CASSKAVEGNQETQYF.

The rearrangement uses TRBV7-8 and TRBJ2-5; D is possibly TRBD2 (6 bases). The CDR3 has 14 residues. Germline V lookup: CDR1 SGHVS, CDR2 FQNEAQ. The V gene lost 5 bases and the J gene lost 5 bases, with 15 bases spanning the gap. The CDR3 spells CASSPLGGRETQYF. CDR3 nucleotides: TGTGCCAGCAGCCCCCTCGGGGGTAGGGAGACCCAGTACTTC.

This clone was counted a few times. The V and J genes are TRBV7-2 and TRBJ1-5; weak D call: TRBD1 (5 bases). V was trimmed by 5 bases and J by 9 bases, leaving 14 bases between them. The V gene's germline CDR1 is SGHTA and CDR2 FQGNSA. This CDR3 has 13 amino acids. In DNA form, the CDR3 reads TGTGCCAGCAGCGAAAGCCAGGGAGGGCCCCAGCATTTT. Its protein product is CASSESQGGPQHF. The complete variable domain, with remaining parts taken from reference TRBV7-2 and TRBJ1-5, reads GAGVSQSPSNKVTEKGKDVELRCDPISGHTALYWYRQSLGQGLEFLIYFQGNSAPDKSGLPSDRFSAERTGGSVSTLTIQRTQQEDSAVYLCASSESQGGPQHFGDGTRLSIL.

This clone has a count of ten or more. This sequence joins TRBV13 and TRBJ1-6, with D possibly being TRBD1 (5 bases). Germline V gives CDR1 PRHDT, CDR2 FYEKMQ (reference sequence). This CDR3 comprises 13 residues. Trimming cost V 1 base and J 7 bases, with 5 bases left between them. CDR3 region: CASSLDRNSPLHF. The CDR3 DNA reads TGTGCCAGCAGCTTAGACAGGAATTCACCCCTCCACTTT. The full variable domain, rest sourced from reference TRBV13 and TRBJ1-6, is AAGVIQSPRHLIKEKRETATLKCYPIPRHDTVYWYQQGPGQDPQFLISFYEKMQSDKGSIPDRFSAQQFSDYHSELNMSSLELGDSALYFCASSLDRNSPLHFGNGTRLTVT.

The CDR3 coding sequence is TGTGCCAGCAGTGAAATACAGGACAGCCGCAATCAGCCCCAGCATTTT. Translated, it gives CASSEIQDSRNQPQHF. The genes are TRBV25-1 and TRBJ1-5; tentatively, D is TRBD1 (6 bases). The length of the CDR3 is 16 residues. The germline gives CDR1 MGHDK, CDR2 SYGVNS. V lost 2 bases, J lost 2 bases, and 13 bases lay in between.

This clone was seen only a few times. This chain joins TRBV10-2 and TRBJ1-1; no clear D. Trimming removed 6 bases from V and 1 base from J, with 12 bases in between. Germline V gives CDR1 WSHSY, CDR2 SAAADI. The CDR3 runs 14 residues. The CDR3 sequence: CASSVVPGNTEAFF. The CDR3 DNA reads as TGCGCCAGCAGCGTTGTACCAGGGAACACTGAAGCTTTCTTT.

Notes on this clone: A much more abundant neighbour one base away suggests this may be a read error. This chain uses TRBV5-4 with TRBJ1-3, with D unclear. Germline assignment: CDR1 SGHNT and CDR2 YYREEE (reference sequence). The CDR3 loop spans 13 amino acids. Trimming stripped 2 bases from V and 0 bases from J, with 3 bases between. The CDR3 loop is CASSFSSGNTIYF. CDR3 DNA sequence: TGTGCCAGCAGCTTTAGCTCTGGAAACACCATATATTTT.

This clone occurred a few times. CDR3 nucleotide sequence: TGTGCCAGCAGCTCATATAGCGGGGGCGCCTACAATGAGCAGTTCTTC. This encodes CASSSYSGGAYNEQFF. This chain connects TRBV7-6 to TRBJ2-1, with TRBD2 identical over 9 bases. The CDR3 loop spans 16 amino acids. The germline V gene has CDR1 SGHVS and CDR2 FNYEAQ. The trim removed 4 bases at V and 2 bases at J, leaving 6 bases unmatched.

V usage is TRBV2 and J usage is TRBJ1-2; tentative D call: TRBD1 (5 bases). This CDR3 is 14 amino acids long. With 4 bases removed from V and 4 bases from J, the gap between germline ends came to 13 bases. CDR1 and CDR2 (germline): SNHLY, FYNNEI. Here the CDR3 DNA reads TGTGCCAGCAGTGGGCTGGGGGGATTCTATGGCTACACCTTC. Its protein product is CASSGLGGFYGYTF.

This sequence joins TRBV11-2 and TRBJ2-1, with D uncertain. Germline CDR1 is SGHAT and CDR2 is FQNNGV. Trimming left V 2 bases short and J 7 bases short, with 3 bases between. This CDR3 contains 11 residues. The CDR3 loop reads CASSLQNEQFF. CDR3 DNA: TGTGCCAGCAGCTTACAAAATGAGCAGTTCTTC.

A few counts support this clone. The J gene is TRBJ1-5, the V gene TRBV5-5, with D unclear. Germline CDR1 and CDR2: SGHKS and YYEKEE (reference sequence). The CDR3 sequence is 15 residues long. Trimming stripped 3 bases from V and 7 bases from J, with 17 bases between. Written as DNA, the CDR3 is TGTGCCAGCAGCTCCATCCCGGAGGGTGGACAGCCCCAGCATTTT. Protein sequence: CASSSIPEGGQPQHF.

This clone has a count of ten or more. This chain uses TRBV7-9 with TRBJ2-7; 8 bases align to TRBD2. CDR1 and CDR2 (germline): SEHNR, FQNEAQ (reference sequence). After removal of 1 base from V and 2 bases from J, the junction contained 4 bases not matched to a gene. This CDR3 spans 15 amino acids. The CDR3 DNA follows: TGTGCCAGCAGCTTAGAGGGCGGGGGGACCTACGAGCAGTACTTC. It specifies CASSLEGGGTYEQYF.

The J gene is TRBJ1-5, the V gene TRBV7-2; D unresolved. Germline V gives CDR1 SGHTA, CDR2 FQGNSA. Trimming took 4 bases from V and 4 from J, leaving 8 bases between them. There are 13 residues in the CDR3. The CDR3 reads CASSSQRNQPQHF. The CDR3 nucleotides are TGTGCCAGCAGCTCCCAGAGGAATCAGCCCCAGCATTTT. Drawing the rest from reference TRBV7-2 and TRBJ1-5, the complete variable domain is GAGVSQSPSNKVTEKGKDVELRCDPISGHTALYWYRQSLGQGLEFLIYFQGNSAPDKSGLPSDRFSAERTGGSVSTLTIQRTQQEDSAVYLCASSSQRNQPQHFGDGTRLSIL.

The V call is TRBV19, the J call TRBJ2-3; TRBD1 matches at 8 bases. In germline, CDR1 is LNHDA, CDR2 SQIVND (reference sequence). The CDR3 runs 12 residues. J gave up 7 bases and V 9 bases, and 6 bases lay outside the gene matches. For the CDR3, the DNA is TGTGCCAGCTCAGGCAGGGGGCATACGCAGTATTTT. Translating gives CASSGRGHTQYF.

The rearrangement joins TRBV19 to TRBJ2-1, with unresolved D. V lost 3 bases, J lost 6 bases, and 9 bases lay in between. Germline-derived CDR1 and CDR2 are LNHDA and SQIVND (reference sequence). The CDR3 is 13 amino acids. CDR3 amino acids: CASSISSPNEQFF. The CDR3 DNA follows: TGTGCCAGTAGTATTAGTTCCCCCAATGAGCAGTTCTTC. Full variable domain (rest looked up from reference TRBV19 and TRBJ2-1): DGGITQSPKYLFRKEGQNVTLSCEQNLNHDAMYWYRQDPGQGLRLIYYSQIVNDFQKGDIAEGYSVSREKKESFPLTVTSAQKNPTAFYLCASSISSPNEQFFGPGTRLTVL.

This clone appeared a few times. This sequence joins TRBV6-5 and TRBJ2-7; 9 nucleotides align to TRBD1. There are 14 residues in the CDR3. CDR1 MNHEY and CDR2 SVGAGI come from the germline V gene. Trimming removed 5 bases from V and 2 bases from J; junction bases left unmatched: 4. The chain's CDR3 is CASSQRTGAYEQYF. DNA of the CDR3: TGTGCCAGCAGTCAACGGACAGGGGCCTACGAGCAGTACTTC.

This clone was counted only a few times. The CDR3 protein is CATETGEAGNTIYF. The CDR3, as DNA: TGTGCCACCGAAACAGGGGAAGCTGGAAACACCATATATTTT. J is TRBJ1-3 and V is TRBV10-3; TRBD1 matches 7 bases. The germline V gene encodes CDR1 ENHRY and CDR2 SYGVKD. The V and J ends lost 10 bases and 2 bases, in that order; junction bases with no gene match: 8. The CDR3 extends over 14 amino acids.

This clone was counted only a few times. The rearrangement joins TRBV28 to TRBJ1-2; weak D call: TRBD1 (5 bases). V lost 5 bases, J lost 4 bases, and 8 bases lay in between. Germline V gives CDR1 MDHEN, CDR2 SYDVKM. The CDR3 extends over 12 amino acids. The CDR3 region has the DNA TGTGCCAGCAGTAGGGGTTCCTATGGCTACACCTTC. Translated, it gives CASSRGSYGYTF.

A few counts support this clone. The chain couples TRBV7-9 to TRBJ2-3; the match to TRBD2 covers 15 bases. Germline CDR1 reads SEHNR; CDR2 reads FQNEAQ (reference sequence). The CDR3 is 17 amino acids. With V trimmed by 5 bases and J by 4 bases, 7 bases remained unmatched. CDR3 sequence reads: CASSTGLAGGAADTQYF. CDR3 DNA sequence: TGTGCCAGCAGCACGGGACTAGCGGGGGGCGCTGCAGATACGCAGTATTTT.

The chain combines TRBV28 with TRBJ2-1; 9 bases align to TRBD2. The CDR3 sequence is 13 residues long. Germline loops: CDR1 MDHEN, CDR2 SYDVKM. V lost 10 bases, J lost 4 bases, and 5 bases stayed unmatched. CDR3 DNA: TGTGCCACCTTGCGGGGGGGGTACAATGAGCAGTTCTTC. Translating gives CATLRGGYNEQFF.